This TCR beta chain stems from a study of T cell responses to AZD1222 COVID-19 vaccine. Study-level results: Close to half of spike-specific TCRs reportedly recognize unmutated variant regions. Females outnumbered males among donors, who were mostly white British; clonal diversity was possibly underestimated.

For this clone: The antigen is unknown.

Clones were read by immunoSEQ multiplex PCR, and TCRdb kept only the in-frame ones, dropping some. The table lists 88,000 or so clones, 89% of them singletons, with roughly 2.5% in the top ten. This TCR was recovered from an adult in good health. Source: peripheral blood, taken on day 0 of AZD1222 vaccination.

The DNA for the CDR3 is TGTGCCACCAGCATTGACAGGATCAGTTACGAGCAGTACTTC. Amino acids: CATSIDRISYEQYF. The V call is TRBV15, the J call TRBJ2-7, with D maybe TRBD1 (6 bases). Germline values: CDR1 LNHNV, CDR2 YYDKDF (reference sequence). The CDR3 runs 14 residues. Trimming left V 4 bases short and J 4 bases short, with 14 bases between.